The table lists the clone carrying this TCR beta chain with a few counts. The record originates from a study of blood T cell repertoires in COVID-19. Background on the study: T cells, B-cell-depleted T cells, or PBMCs supplied cDNA or gDNA.

Generated by immunoSEQ multiplex PCR, the TCRdb table keeps only in-frame clones and is missing some. Here the sample spans tens of thousands of clones, 80% to 90% being singletons. This CDR3 region has 16 residues. Trimming took 9 bases from V and 7 from J; bases not matched to a gene: 14. CDR1 is KGHDR and CDR2 is SFDVKD in the germline V gene. This receptor was taken from a man aged 25 to 45 with acute or convalescent COVID-19. The V and J genes are TRBV24-1 and TRBJ2-1, with TRBD2 matching over 10 bases. Material: peripheral blood. CDR3 sequence: CATALPASGSTNEQFF. For the CDR3, the DNA is TGTGCCACCGCCTTACCCGCTAGCGGGAGCACAAATGAGCAGTTCTTC.